The rows below give T cell receptor beta chains drawn from one sample of a study of blood T cells in healthy people across ages. TCRdb re-called the 5' RACE reads with MiXCR, one entry per CDR3 protein. The data hold about a million distinct CDR3 sequences, with roughly two fifths observed a single time. The sequenced material came from blood. Receptors originate from a man in his late teens or twenties in good health. Both conserved end residues are trimmed from each CDR3.

TRBV4-1,TRBJ1-6,ASSQEVQGRYNSPLH
TRBV9,TRBJ1-1,ASSAITEHTEAF
TRBV29-1,TRBJ2-4,SGGQGENIQY
TRBV6-2/TRBV6-3,TRBJ1-6,ASSYRRTGSSYNSPLH
TRBV5-1,TRBJ1-2,ASSLGQPVNYGYT
TRBV9,TRBJ2-3,ASTPTDTDTQY
TRBV7-3,TRBJ2-3,ASSSSGLDRLGTDTQY
TRBV7-8,TRBJ2-1,ASSFRGQGGNEQF
TRBV30,TRBJ1-6,AGSVLRTPLH
TRBV12-3/TRBV12-4,TRBJ1-5,ASSLGGRGASNQPQH
TRBV4-1,TRBJ2-2,ASRFGTGELF
TRBV20-1,TRBJ2-1,SARGGGQFYNEQF
TRBV9,TRBJ2-3,ASSVGSAGTDTQY
TRBV5-1,TRBJ2-1,ASSLGQGIHDEQF
TRBV7-9,TRBJ1-4,ASSLPSGTGWNEKLF
TRBV10-3,TRBJ1-4,AIRKGPGDEKLF
TRBV6-4,TRBJ2-3,ASSDSRGTDTQY
TRBV9,TRBJ2-3,ASSVGTSGGIFNFPKRTDTQY
TRBV7-9,TRBJ2-1,ASSLRSGVPDEQF
TRBV6-5,TRBJ1-3,ASIHSSGNTIY
TRBV10-3,TRBJ2-1,AISEGGGPKYGEQF
TRBV6-2/TRBV6-3,TRBJ1-4,ASSYEGFEEKLF
TRBV7-3,TRBJ2-2,ASSIRTGENTGELF
TRBV20-1,TRBJ2-7,SARVAASGSYEQY
TRBV5-1,TRBJ2-5,ASSFGQEVETQY
TRBV5-1,TRBJ1-1,ASSLGNREGNTEAF
TRBV4-1,TRBJ2-1,ASSRTASYNEQF
TRBV6-1,TRBJ1-5,ASSPMDRGARDQPQH
TRBV12-3/TRBV12-4,TRBJ2-2,ASSPSTTGELF
TRBV5-1,TRBJ1-1,ASSLAGRGSTEAF
TRBV6-6,TRBJ1-1,ASSLPGPGVTF
TRBV20-1,TRBJ1-1,SATDRPYTEAF
TRBV12-3/TRBV12-4,TRBJ2-4,ASSGSQGNEQY
TRBV7-8,TRBJ2-7,ASSNGQGQNYEQY
TRBV21-1,TRBJ2-7,ASSKAGYNYEQY
TRBV12-3/TRBV12-4,TRBJ1-4,ASSLGGNDEKLF
TRBV27,TRBJ1-5,ASSGERNQPQH
TRBV18,TRBJ2-5,ASSPLRGTGNQETQY
TRBV12-5,TRBJ2-2,ASGRLAYTGELF
TRBV7-3,TRBJ2-3,ASAGGGLDTQY
TRBV6-5,TRBJ1-2,ASSYSRGSDYGYT
TRBV2,TRBJ1-1,ASSEAPPTEAF
TRBV3-1,TRBJ2-1,ASSQVKRGDYNEQF
TRBV20-1,TRBJ1-2,SARVGASSYGYT
TRBV5-1,TRBJ2-1,ASSSIPGGGYNEQF
TRBV20-1,TRBJ1-2,SASRGSDYGYT
TRBV30,TRBJ2-7,AWTIWDRGDPSSYEQY
TRBV10-3,TRBJ2-7,AISELADEQY
TRBV6-5,TRBJ2-3,ASSSLRVGGSTDTQY
TRBV15,TRBJ1-1,ATSRPQDRNTEAF
TRBV20-1,TRBJ1-5,SARPTFNQPQH
TRBV4-3,NA,ASSQGYGTEFYEQY
TRBV9,TRBJ2-1,ASSVAGEQF
TRBV5-5,TRBJ2-1,ASSLAAGWSNEQF
TRBV20-1,TRBJ2-7,SSKTGSYNEQY